This T cell receptor (beta chain) stems from a study of regulatory T cells in long-lasting Graves disease. Germline assignment: CDR1 MNHEY and CDR2 SMNVEV (reference sequence). V was clipped by 8 bases and J by 11 bases; unmatched bases: 14. CDR3 length: 14 amino acids. Arm-PCR of CDR3 regions and iRepertoire HTBI primers were the basis on which TCR beta libraries were built. TCRdb analysed the multiplex PCR reads with MiXCR anew, one entry per CDR3 protein. The sample includes hundreds of thousands of distinct CDR3 sequences, 25% to 35% of them seen just once. The time point was: persistent/refractory GD, antithyroid drugs over 5 years with positive TRAb. Extracted PBMC RNA gave rise to the TCR library.

The input for sequencing was peripheral blood mononuclear cells (PBMCs), taken when the disease was refractory, from a patient treated with antithyroid drugs. The J gene is TRBJ1-2, the V gene TRBV27; TRBD1 agrees at 10 bases. The sequence came from a female donor with Graves disease. The DNA for the CDR3 is TGTGCCAGCGGTTCCCCGGGACAGGGGCGGTTTTACACCTTC. Its protein is CASGSPGQGRFYTF.